A selection of T cell receptor beta chains follows, all from one sample in a study of spatial heterogeneity in lung cancer. MiXCR was run by TCRdb on the 5' RACE reads, yielding one entry per CDR3 protein. This sample has under 35,000 distinct CDR3 sequences; approximately 5.1% occur once, and the top ten carry roughly a quarter. The specimen comprised PBMCs, sampled at follow-up. The receptor source for this set is a female donor with early-stage non-small cell lung cancer. Both conserved end residues are part of each CDR3. Each record gives: D gene, J gene, V gene, clone size, CDR3 protein, CDR3 DNA. The D gene is left open where the match is weak. The size field is filled for only some rows; it gives once, few, many or a size class.

.,TRBJ2-5,TRBV6-5,many,CASSSGVGGTQYF,TGTGCCAGCAGCTCAGGGGTTGGGGGGACCCAGTACTTC
.,TRBJ2-7,TRBV18,many,CASSPSPGPYEQYF,TGTGCCAGCTCACCATCTCCAGGGCCCTACGAGCAGTACTTC
TRBD2,TRBJ2-1,TRBV28,medium-sized,CASSGGGLAGAGSYNEQFF,TGTGCCAGCAGTGGGGGGGGGCTAGCGGGAGCAGGCTCCTACAATGAGCAGTTCTTC
TRBD2,TRBJ2-3,TRBV9,many,CASSVTGASGVADTQYF,TGTGCCAGCAGCGTAACGGGGGCTAGCGGGGTCGCAGATACGCAGTATTTT
TRBD2,TRBJ2-1,TRBV6-6,.,CATSPAGGGLEQFF,TGTGCCACATCCCCAGCGGGAGGGGGATTGGAGCAGTTCTTC
.,TRBJ2-5,TRBV29-1,many,CSVELSQETQYF,TGCAGCGTTGAACTAAGCCAAGAGACCCAGTACTTC
TRBD1,TRBJ2-3,TRBV10-2,many,CASRDRATDTQYF,TGCGCCAGCAGGGACAGGGCCACAGATACGCAGTATTTT
TRBD2,TRBJ2-1,TRBV24-1,many,CATSDPGTSGGEQFF,TGTGCCACCAGTGATCCCGGGACTAGCGGGGGTGAGCAGTTCTTC
.,TRBJ2-1,TRBV24-1,many,CATSSLGGIEQFF,TGTGCCACCAGTTCTTTGGGCGGGATCGAGCAGTTCTTC
TRBD2,TRBJ2-1,TRBV11-2,many,CASSLEPSGLAEQFF,TGTGCCAGCAGCTTAGAGCCATCGGGACTAGCTGAGCAGTTCTTC
.,TRBJ1-6,TRBV20-1,many,CSARDWGVYNSPLHF,TGCAGTGCTAGAGATTGGGGGGTGTATAATTCACCCCTCCACTTT
TRBD1,TRBJ1-6,TRBV5-1,few,CASSLGPQGASSPLHF,TGCGCCAGCAGCCTGGGGCCACAGGGGGCGAGTTCACCCCTCCACTTT
.,TRBJ2-6,TRBV28,many,CASSFELVSGANVLTF,TGTGCCAGCAGTTTTGAACTGGTCTCTGGGGCCAACGTCCTGACTTTC
.,TRBJ2-7,TRBV28,many,CASSPPTGPYEQYF,TGTGCCAGCAGTCCACCGACAGGACCCTACGAGCAGTACTTC
.,TRBJ2-7,TRBV28,many,CASSFPLAYEQYF,TGTGCCAGCAGTTTTCCCCTGGCGTACGAGCAGTACTTC
.,TRBJ1-5,TRBV6-2/TRBV6-3,many,CASSSSQAKPQHF,TGTGCCAGCAGTAGTTCCCAGGCAAAGCCCCAGCATTTT
.,TRBJ1-2,TRBV7-2,many,CASSLDGYGYTF,TGTGCCAGCAGCTTGGACGGCTATGGCTACACCTTC
.,TRBJ1-5,TRBV9,many,CASSVAADNQPQHF,TGTGCCAGCAGCGTAGCGGCAGATAATCAGCCCCAGCATTTT
.,TRBJ2-7,TRBV7-2,many,CASSLVASSYEQYF,TGTGCCAGCAGCTTAGTGGCCAGTTCCTACGAGCAGTACTTC
.,TRBJ2-5,TRBV10-3,.,CAIAGAAETQYF,TGTGCCATCGCTGGGGCCGCGGAGACCCAGTACTTC
.,TRBJ2-7,TRBV4-1,few,CASSQDRGADYEQYF,TGCGCCAGCAGCCAAGATAGGGGGGCGGATTACGAGCAGTACTTC
.,TRBJ2-5,TRBV3-1,many,CASSHGGETQYF,TGTGCCAGCAGCCATGGAGGGGAGACCCAGTACTTC
.,TRBJ1-6,TRBV10-3,many,CAISDSNSPLHF,TGTGCCATCAGTGACAGTAATTCACCCCTCCACTTT
.,TRBJ2-5,TRBV15,many,CATSSRLAEIYF,TGTGCCACCAGCAGCCGGTTAGCGGAGATTTACTTC
.,TRBJ1-2,TRBV6-2/TRBV6-3,many,CASSYSGIDGYTF,TGTGCCAGCAGTTATTCAGGGATCGATGGCTACACCTTC
TRBD2,TRBJ2-2,TRBV7-7,.,CASGETTGELFF,TGTGCTAGCGGGGAAACCACCGGGGAGCTGTTTTTT
.,TRBJ1-5,TRBV27,many,CASSSSGNQPQHF,TGTGCCAGCAGTTCCTCAGGGAATCAGCCCCAGCATTTT
TRBD1,TRBJ2-7,TRBV28,many,CASSPLQGIEQYF,TGTGCCAGCAGCCCATTACAGGGGATCGAGCAGTACTTC
TRBD2,TRBJ2-5,TRBV6-1,.,CASSPGLGYQETQYF,TGTGCCAGCAGCCCGGGACTAGGGTACCAAGAGACCCAGTACTTC
.,TRBJ1-2,TRBV20-1,.,CSARSRGSNYGYTF,TGCAGTGCTAGATCTCGGGGTTCTAACTATGGCTACACCTTC
.,TRBJ2-2,TRBV3-1,many,CASSQGPKPGELFF,TGTGCCAGCAGCCAAGGTCCTAAACCCGGGGAGCTGTTTTTT
.,TRBJ1-5,TRBV12-3/TRBV12-4,many,CASSLGGGTQHF,TGTGCCAGCAGTTTAGGGGGCGGAACCCAGCATTTT
TRBD2,TRBJ2-2,TRBV7-2,many,CASSGTSGGLFF,TGTGCCAGCAGTGGAACTAGCGGGGGGCTGTTTTTT
TRBD2,TRBJ2-3,TRBV10-2,many,CASSQAGGTDTQYF,TGCGCCAGCAGCCAAGCGGGGGGCACAGATACGCAGTATTTT
.,TRBJ2-5,TRBV4-2,many,CASSLNEGPQETQYF,TGTGCCAGCAGCCTCAATGAGGGACCGCAAGAGACCCAGTACTTC
TRBD1,TRBJ2-1,TRBV20-1,.,CSANRGNEQFF,TGCAGTGCTAACAGGGGTAATGAGCAGTTCTTC
.,TRBJ2-3,TRBV12-3/TRBV12-4,many,CASSPTGKRDTQYF,TGTGCCAGCAGCCCTACAGGGAAGAGAGATACGCAGTATTTT
TRBD2,TRBJ2-7,TRBV20-1,many,CSARAPTGGRSEEQYF,TGCAGTGCTAGAGCCCCAACGGGGGGGCGAAGTGAAGAGCAGTACTTC
.,TRBJ2-5,TRBV12-3/TRBV12-4,few,CASSSTGEGETQYF,TGTGCCAGCAGTTCTACAGGGGAGGGAGAGACCCAGTACTTC
.,TRBJ2-2,TRBV6-1,.,CASSERAGAWGAGELFF,TGTGCCAGCAGTGAAAGGGCTGGCGCCTGGGGTGCCGGGGAGCTGTTTTTT
.,TRBJ1-1,TRBV7-9,many,CASSLEWDEAFF,TGTGCCAGCAGCTTAGAGTGGGATGAAGCTTTCTTT
TRBD2,TRBJ2-2,TRBV6-5,.,CASSLSGGASGELFF,TGTGCCAGCAGTCTTAGCGGGGGGGCCTCCGGGGAGCTGTTTTTT
TRBD1,TRBJ1-1,TRBV12-3/TRBV12-4,many,CASRTGEGTEAFF,TGTGCCAGCAGGACAGGGGAAGGGACTGAAGCTTTCTTT
.,TRBJ2-3,TRBV5-5,many,CASSGRPSTDTQYF,TGTGCCAGCAGCGGGAGGCCTAGCACAGATACGCAGTATTTT
.,TRBJ2-7,TRBV7-9,many,CASSLVLYEQYF,TGTGCCAGCAGCTTAGTTCTCTACGAGCAGTACTTC
.,TRBJ2-3,TRBV4-3,.,CASSQDFRVADTQYF,TGCGCCAGCAGCCAAGATTTCCGGGTAGCAGATACGCAGTATTTT
.,TRBJ2-7,TRBV3-1,many,CASSQSSLGVYEQYF,TGTGCCAGCAGCCAAAGTTCGCTTGGGGTCTACGAGCAGTACTTC
.,TRBJ2-2,TRBV19,many,CASSWGAVGELFF,TGTGCCAGTAGTTGGGGGGCCGTCGGGGAGCTGTTTTTT
.,TRBJ1-2,TRBV5-1,many,CASSLDSASYGYTF,TGCGCCAGCAGCTTGGACAGTGCGAGCTATGGCTACACCTTC
TRBD1,TRBJ1-1,TRBV12-5,few,CASGRQGMNTEAFF,TGTGCTAGTGGACGACAGGGAATGAACACTGAAGCTTTCTTT
TRBD1,TRBJ1-6,TRBV10-2,many,CASSEPAGGAEYSPLHF,TGCGCCAGCAGTGAGCCGGCAGGGGGCGCGGAATATTCACCCCTCCACTTT
TRBD2,TRBJ2-7,TRBV20-1,many,CSARVSSGSSYEQYF,TGCAGTGCTAGGGTGTCTAGCGGAAGCTCCTACGAGCAGTACTTC
.,TRBJ2-5,TRBV2,few,CASSAGRRGLGETQYF,TGTGCCAGCAGTGCAGGGCGGCGAGGTCTGGGGGAGACCCAGTACTTC
.,TRBJ2-5,TRBV10-3,many,CAISPGSTGETQYF,TGTGCCATCAGCCCAGGCAGTACAGGAGAGACCCAGTACTTC
.,TRBJ2-2,TRBV5-6,few,CASSLLRTPNTGELFF,TGTGCCAGCAGCTTGCTGAGGACACCCAACACCGGGGAGCTGTTTTTT
.,TRBJ2-5,TRBV28,many,CASSTRVLQGRETQYF,TGTGCCAGCAGCACACGGGTCCTACAGGGGAGGGAGACCCAGTACTTC
.,TRBJ2-3,TRBV5-1,many,CASSPSGTYSTDTQYF,TGCGCCAGCAGCCCCTCAGGGACCTACAGCACAGATACGCAGTATTTT
.,TRBJ2-1,TRBV4-3,many,CASSPTRHYPGNEQFF,TGCGCCAGCAGCCCCACCCGACACTACCCCGGCAATGAGCAGTTCTTC
TRBD2,TRBJ2-5,TRBV6-2/TRBV6-3,few,CASSRGSRGETQYF,TGTGCCAGCAGCCGCGGGAGTCGGGGAGAGACCCAGTACTTC
TRBD2,TRBJ2-1,TRBV7-2,many,CASSFEGTSSLGQFF,TGTGCCAGCAGCTTCGAAGGGACTAGCTCGTTGGGGCAGTTCTTC